These 15 T cell receptor beta chains came from one sample sequenced in a study of T cells in Graves' hyperthyroidism and ophthalmopathy. TCR beta CDR3 sequences were amplified from RNA transcripts. First-round RT-PCR of the TCR CDR3 relied on the HTBI primer set. Each CDR3 protein is one row after TCRdb ran MiXCR on the multiplex PCR reads. The profile shows about 690,000 distinct CDR3 sequences, 17% of them singletons. Sequencing input: blood. Receptors were obtained from a man aged 45-65 years with Graves' hyperthyroidism.

This chain links TRBV18 with TRBJ2-1; TRBD1 matches at 7 bases. This CDR3 is 16 amino acids long. Germline V gene sequence: CDR1 KGHSH, CDR2 LQKENI. Trimming cost V 1 base and J 5 bases; bases outside gene matches: 8. CDR3 sequence (DNA): TGTGCCAGCTCACCACTTTACAGGGGCCCTAACAATGAGCAGTTCTTC. Translation gives CASSPLYRGPNNEQFF.

Details on this clonotype: A much larger clone lies a single base off, so this may be a read error. The rearrangement uses TRBV6-1 and TRBJ2-1, with D possibly TRBD2 on 5 matching bases. Germline loops: CDR1 MNHNS, CDR2 SASEGT. This CDR3 is 13 amino acids long. Trimming removed 5 bases from V and 8 bases from J, with 13 bases in between. The DNA for the CDR3 is TGTGCCAGCAGTCTTTGGCAGGAGGATGAGCAGTTCTTC. It yields the protein CASSLWQEDEQFF.

This clonotype was detected many times. The chain links TRBV28 to TRBJ2-2; D remains ambiguous. Per germline, CDR1 MDHEN and CDR2 SYDVKM. CDR3 size: 13 residues. The ends were cut back, 7 bases at V and 0 bases at J, with 6 bases in the middle. The CDR3 spells CASTPSNTGELFF. CDR3 coding DNA: TGTGCCAGCACCCCCTCGAACACCGGGGAGCTGTTTTTT. Combining the CDR3 with reference TRBV28 and TRBJ2-2 gives the whole variable domain DVKVTQSSRYLVKRTGEKVFLECVQDMDHENMFWYRQDPGLGLRLIYFSYDVKMKEKGDIPEGYSVSREKKERFSLILESASTNQTSMYLCASTPSNTGELFFGEGSRLTVL.

This clonotype was counted many times. This chain connects TRBV24-1 to TRBJ2-2, with unresolved D. Germline CDR1 reads KGHDR; CDR2 reads SFDVKD. CDR3 length equals 13 residues. V lost 6 bases and J lost 3, with 7 bases in between. CDR3 nucleotide sequence: TGTGCCACCAGTTCGACATACACCGGGGAGCTGTTTTTT. It yields the protein CATSSTYTGELFF.

This clonotype showed up many times. This chain joins TRBV28 and TRBJ2-7, with 8 bases matching TRBD1. The V gene's germline CDR1 is MDHEN and CDR2 SYDVKM. The junction had 15 bases not matched to a gene; V was cut back by 5 bases and J by 3 bases. The CDR3 is made up of 17 amino acids. In nucleotides, the CDR3 is TGTGCCAGCAGTATCCATTCAACCCAGGGGGCCGACTACGAGCAGTACTTC. Protein product: CASSIHSTQGADYEQYF.

This clonotype was recorded many times. The chain employs TRBV7-9 and TRBJ2-3; D perhaps matches TRBD2 (6 bases). The CDR3 sequence is 15 residues long. The germline CDR1 and CDR2 sequences are SEHNR and FQNEAQ (reference sequence). The ends were cut back, 7 bases at V and 0 bases at J, with 14 bases in the middle. CDR3 coding DNA: TGTGCCAGCACCCCGTGGGCGGGAAGCACAGATACGCAGTATTTT. Protein sequence: CASTPWAGSTDTQYF.

This clonotype appeared a single time. This may stem from a read error, because a much larger clone lies one nucleotide away. Given the absence of the conserved phenylalanine or tryptophan at the CDR3 end, a read error is likely. The genes are TRBV28 and TRBJ1-2; no definite D call. There are 14 residues in the CDR3. V lost 6 bases and J 7 bases, leaving 18 bases between the germline ends. Germline V gives CDR1 MDHEN, CDR2 SYDVKM. The CDR3 region has the DNA TGTGCCAGCAGCCGTCAAAGAGGGCTGCTTGGCTACACCCTC. It yields the protein CASSRQRGLLGYTL.

A few counts support this clonotype. The rearrangement links TRBV30 to TRBJ2-7, with 8 bases lining up with TRBD1. CDR3 length: 12 amino acids. Germline V gene data show CDR1 as GTSNPN and CDR2 as SVGIG (reference sequence). The V and J ends lost 0 bases and 9 bases, in that order; junction bases with no gene match: 4. Here the CDR3 DNA reads TGTGCCTGGAGTGTGAAACAGGGGGTGCAGTACTTC. Its protein product is CAWSVKQGVQYF.

Remarks on this clonotype: A much bigger clone sits one base away, suggesting this may be a read error. CDR3 sequence (DNA): TGTGACAGCTCCGACAAGTCCTATGGCTACACCTTC. This encodes CDSSDKSYGYTF. The chain combines TRBV6-2 or TRBV6-3 with TRBJ1-2; D gene unclear. This CDR3 region has 12 residues. The V gene's germline CDR1 is MNHEY and CDR2 SVGEGT.

Ten or more counts support this clonotype. The chain is built from TRBV5-4 and TRBJ1-1; tentatively, D is TRBD1 (6 bases). Germline CDR1 reads SGHNT; CDR2 reads YYREEE (reference sequence). The CDR3 spans 16 residues. V was pared by 4 bases and J by 5 bases, with 21 bases between. CDR3 region: CASSLWTAPRGTEAFF. The CDR3 bases are TGTGCCAGCAGCCTTTGGACAGCGCCCCGCGGGACTGAAGCTTTCTTT.

The sample holds many counts of this clonotype. The J gene is TRBJ1-5, the V gene TRBV3-1; no clear D. V was shortened by 2 bases and J by 3 bases, with 2 bases between the two germline ends. The CDR3 length is 12 residues. Germline V gene data show CDR1 as LGHDT and CDR2 as YNNKEL (reference sequence). CDR3 amino acids: CASSQTNQPQHF. In DNA, the CDR3 is TGTGCCAGCAGCCAAACCAATCAGCCCCAGCATTTT.

The sample holds many counts of this clonotype. The chain couples TRBV2 to TRBJ2-3; no firm D call. Per the germline V gene, CDR1 is SNHLY and CDR2 is FYNNEI. CDR3 length equals 13 residues. The V end lost 3 bases, the J end lost 2 bases, and 6 bases lay between the germline ends. The CDR3, as DNA: TGTGCCAGCAGTGACGAACCCACAGATACGCAGTATTTT. Encoded protein: CASSDEPTDTQYF.

In this sample, this clonotype turned up many times. This sequence joins TRBV6-1 and TRBJ1-1, with D possibly being TRBD1 (5 bases). The CDR3 is made up of 12 amino acids. Germline V gene lookup returns CDR1 MNHNS and CDR2 SASEGT. Trimming removed 5 bases from V and 6 bases from J, with 10 bases in between. Written as DNA, the CDR3 is TGTGCCAGCAGTTCCCGGGGCCCTGAAGCTTTCTTT. It is translated as CASSSRGPEAFF.

This clonotype was seen repeatedly, ten times or more. CDR3 in amino acids: CASILRWGLAFNEQFF. The CDR3 coding sequence is TGTGCCAGCATACTACGATGGGGACTAGCCTTCAATGAGCAGTTCTTC. The J gene is TRBJ2-1, the V gene TRBV6-2 or TRBV6-3; 9 nucleotides agree with TRBD2. The CDR3 extends over 16 amino acids. CDR1 and CDR2 from the germline V gene are MNHEY and SVGEGT. With 7 bases clipped from V and 6 bases from J, the junction kept 13 bases outside the gene matches.

The sample holds many counts of this clonotype. The chain joins TRBV27 to TRBJ2-1; TRBD2 agrees at 12 bases. Germline CDR1 is MNHEY and CDR2 is SMNVEV (reference sequence). The CDR3 has 14 residues. The junction had 7 bases not matched to a gene; V was cut back by 9 bases and J by 7 bases. The DNA of the CDR3 is TGTGCCAGTAGACCCGGACTAGCGGGGAATGAGCAGTTCTTC. Translation gives CASRPGLAGNEQFF.